This TCR beta chain was profiled in a study of breast tumors, draining lymph nodes, adjacent tissues. Trimming pared 0 bases from V and 0 bases from J, leaving 22 bases between. Germline V gene data show CDR1 as LNHNV and CDR2 as YYDKDF (reference sequence). The CDR3 totals 20 residues. TCRdb ran MiXCR on the multiplex PCR reads and lists one entry per CDR3 protein. The profile shows around 230,000 distinct CDR3 sequences, nearly 35% of them singletons. Samples came from axillary lymph nodes draining the breast cancer. The sample was axillary lymph node tissue. This clonotype originated in a female donor with breast cancer. Some clones in this sample may be carry-over from other donors' samples. V and J are TRBV15 and TRBJ2-3, with TRBD2 as a possible D gene (7 bases). The CDR3 DNA is TGTGCCACCAGCAGAGATCCGGCGGGAGAGGGGGGGTTTAGCACAGATACGCAGTATTTT. Translation gives CATSRDPAGEGGFSTDTQYF. Variable domain in full (rest from reference TRBV15 and TRBJ2-3): DAMVIQNPRYQVTQFGKPVTLSCSQTLNHNVMYWYQQKSSQAPKLLFHYYDKDFNNEADTPDNFQSRRPNTSFCFLDIRSPGLGDTAMYLCATSRDPAGEGGFSTDTQYFGPGTRLTVL.